What follows are 17 T cell receptor beta chains derived from one specimen sequenced in a study of CD8 T cells in Susac syndrome. With random hexamers, roughly 0.45 to 1 ug RNA was reverse transcribed. TCRdb re-analysed the immunoSEQ multiplex PCR reads in MiXCR, keeping a single row per CDR3 protein. The data hold roughly 120,000 distinct CDR3 sequences, with about 95% observed a single time. Input material: CD4+ T cells from PBMCs. The receptors come from a human donor in good health.

The CDR3 nucleotides read TGTGCCAGCAGCTTGGCGGCAGGGGGCCACCAAGAGACCCAGTACTTC. Translation gives CASSLAAGGHQETQYF. The chain carries TRBV5-4 and TRBJ2-5; 8 bases align to TRBD1. J lost 0 bases, V lost 0 bases, and 4 bases had no gene match. CDR1 is SGHNT and CDR2 is YYREEE in the germline V gene (reference sequence). CDR3 length equals 16 residues.

This clonotype showed up just once. The chain carries TRBV29-1 and TRBJ1-5; 8 bases are shared with TRBD1. The germline CDR1 and CDR2 sequences are SQVTM and ANQGSEA. CDR3 length: 13 amino acids. V trimming: 6 bases; J trimming: 3 bases; junction bases outside the gene matches: 4. The CDR3 DNA follows: TGCAGCGTCCAGGGGGCTATCAATCAGCCCCAGCATTTT. Translating it yields CSVQGAINQPQHF.

The V call is TRBV5-1, the J call TRBJ1-2; tentative D call: TRBD1 (5 bases). V shed 3 bases and J shed 7 bases, with 19 bases lying between them. CDR3 length: 15 residues. The germline V gene has CDR1 SGHRS and CDR2 YFSETQ. The CDR3 protein is CASSSLERGSLGYTF. CDR3 DNA: TGCGCCAGCAGCTCCTTGGAAAGGGGAAGCCTTGGCTACACCTTC.

The genes are TRBV6-5 and TRBJ2-5; 7 bases match TRBD2. Germline values: CDR1 MNHEY, CDR2 SVGAGI. The J segment lost 4 bases and the V segment lost 0 bases, leaving 8 bases of the junction unmatched. The CDR3 extends over 16 amino acids. The CDR3 nucleotides are TGTGCCAGCAGTTACTCGAGGGAGGGCAGAGGAGAGACCCAGTACTTC. As protein: CASSYSREGRGETQYF.

The chain has TRBV27 and TRBJ2-1, with TRBD2 matching 9 bases. After removal of 3 bases from V and 6 bases from J, the junction contained 15 bases not matched to a gene. The CDR3 has 18 residues. CDR1 and CDR2 (germline): MNHEY, SMNVEV (reference sequence). The CDR3 is CASSFLRLREGHSNEQFF. CDR3 coding DNA: TGTGCCAGCAGTTTCCTCCGACTGCGGGAGGGCCATTCCAATGAGCAGTTCTTC.

The CDR3 loop is CASSQLGLTYNEQFF. The CDR3 region has the DNA TGCGCCAGCAGCCAACTCGGACTAACCTACAATGAGCAGTTCTTC. This chain links TRBV4-1 with TRBJ2-1, with a weak D call TRBD2 (6 bases). V lost 2 bases, J lost 2 bases, and 10 bases lay in between. CDR1 and CDR2 from the germline V gene are MGHRA and YSYEKL. The CDR3 is 15 amino acids.

The J gene is TRBJ2-1, the V gene TRBV5-1; 11 bases map to TRBD2. This CDR3 contains 16 residues. In germline, CDR1 is SGHRS, CDR2 YFSETQ. V lost 1 base to trimming and J lost 0 bases; unmatched junction nucleotides: 0. This CDR3 is CASSLTSGSSYNEQFF. The DNA of the CDR3 is TGCGCCAGCAGCTTGACTAGCGGGAGCTCCTACAATGAGCAGTTCTTC.

The chain has TRBV7-9 and TRBJ1-2; tentative D call: TRBD1 (6 bases). Trimming took off 4 bases at V and 0 bases at J, with 12 bases between the two ends. There are 15 residues in the CDR3. The germline V gene has CDR1 SEHNR and CDR2 FQNEAQ (reference sequence). In nucleotides, the CDR3 is TGTGCCAGCAGCTCCAGGGGTGAAGCTAACTATGGCTACACCTTC. Protein: CASSSRGEANYGYTF.

The CDR3 region is CSAVGSYEQYF. DNA for the CDR3: TGCAGCGCGGTGGGTTCCTACGAGCAGTACTTC. The rearrangement links TRBV29-1 to TRBJ2-7; D call uncertain. CDR1 is SQVTM, CDR2 ANQGSEA, per germline. Between the trimmed V and J ends, which lost 7 bases and 1 base, there was a span of 8 bases. This CDR3 contains 11 residues.

The chain employs TRBV7-9 and TRBJ2-5; 7 bases are a match to TRBD1. Germline V gene lookup returns CDR1 SEHNR and CDR2 FQNEAQ (reference sequence). This CDR3 has 14 residues. V dropped 4 bases and J dropped 5; count of bases not matched to a gene: 7. In DNA, the CDR3 is TGTGCCAGCAGCTCAACAGGGGCCCGGGAGACCCAGTACTTC. Amino acid sequence: CASSSTGARETQYF.

This sequence joins TRBV7-2 and TRBJ2-5; the D is unclear. V lost 0 bases to trimming and J lost 5 bases, with 13 bases between them. The CDR3 has 15 amino acids. In germline, CDR1 is SGHTA, CDR2 FQGNSA. In DNA form, the CDR3 reads TGTGCCAGCAGCTTAGCTAAGGTCTTCGCGGAGACCCAGTACTTC. This codes for CASSLAKVFAETQYF.

The chain combines TRBV7-2 with TRBJ2-2; D assignment may be TRBD1 or TRBD2 (6 bases each). CDR3 size: 16 residues. Per germline, CDR1 SGHTA and CDR2 FQGNSA. V was clipped by 2 bases and J by 4 bases, with 14 bases between them. CDR3 in DNA: TGTGCCAGCAGCTTACTGCCGGGGGCCTCCACCGGGGAGCTGTTTTTT. Its protein is CASSLLPGASTGELFF. Using reference TRBV7-2 and TRBJ2-2 for the parts outside the CDR3, the full variable domain is GAGVSQSPSNKVTEKGKDVELRCDPISGHTALYWYRQSLGQGLEFLIYFQGNSAPDKSGLPSDRFSAERTGGSVSTLTIQRTQQEDSAVYLCASSLLPGASTGELFFGEGSRLTVL.

The chain links TRBV28 to TRBJ1-6, with 7 bases aligning to TRBD1. Trimming removed 4 bases from V and 9 bases from J; junction bases left unmatched: 9. CDR3 length: 15 residues. In germline, CDR1 is MDHEN, CDR2 SYDVKM. The CDR3 DNA is TGTGCCAGCAGTTCCTCGACAGGGCCGGGTTCACCCCTCCACTTT. Its protein is CASSSSTGPGSPLHF.

The chain links TRBV3-1 to TRBJ2-5, with TRBD2 identical over 8 bases. The CDR3 contains 16 residues. The germline V gene has CDR1 LGHDT and CDR2 YNNKEL (reference sequence). With 4 bases clipped from V and 5 bases from J, the junction kept 12 bases outside the gene matches. In DNA, the CDR3 is TGTGCCAGCAGCCCACCTCTGGGAGCGGGGGACGAGACCCAGTACTTC. Translating gives CASSPPLGAGDETQYF.

The V and J genes are TRBV6-2 or TRBV6-3 and TRBJ2-5, with D possibly TRBD2 on 5 matching bases. Trimming cost V 10 bases and J 2 bases, with 14 bases left between them. Germline V gene sequence: CDR1 MNHEY, CDR2 SVGEGT. The CDR3 contains 13 residues. This CDR3 reads CATEGGVQETQYF. Here the CDR3 DNA reads TGTGCCACCGAAGGAGGCGTTCAAGAGACCCAGTACTTC.

The V gene is TRBV15, the J gene TRBJ1-3, with D uncertain. In germline, CDR1 is LNHNV, CDR2 YYDKDF (reference sequence). This CDR3 has 15 residues. The ends were cut back, 0 bases at V and 0 bases at J, with 6 bases in the middle. CDR3 sequence: CATSRDRSSGNTIYF. The CDR3 DNA is TGTGCCACCAGCAGAGATCGGAGCTCTGGAAACACCATATATTTT.

This chain joins TRBV29-1 and TRBJ1-4; TRBD1 aligns across 8 bases. The CDR3 totals 14 residues. The germline V gene encodes CDR1 SQVTM and CDR2 ANQGSEA. The V segment lost 6 bases and the J segment 6 bases; nucleotides outside the gene matches: 9. The CDR3 DNA reads as TGCAGCGTGACCAGGGGGCCGGGCGATGAAAAACTGTTTTTT. Its translation is CSVTRGPGDEKLFF.